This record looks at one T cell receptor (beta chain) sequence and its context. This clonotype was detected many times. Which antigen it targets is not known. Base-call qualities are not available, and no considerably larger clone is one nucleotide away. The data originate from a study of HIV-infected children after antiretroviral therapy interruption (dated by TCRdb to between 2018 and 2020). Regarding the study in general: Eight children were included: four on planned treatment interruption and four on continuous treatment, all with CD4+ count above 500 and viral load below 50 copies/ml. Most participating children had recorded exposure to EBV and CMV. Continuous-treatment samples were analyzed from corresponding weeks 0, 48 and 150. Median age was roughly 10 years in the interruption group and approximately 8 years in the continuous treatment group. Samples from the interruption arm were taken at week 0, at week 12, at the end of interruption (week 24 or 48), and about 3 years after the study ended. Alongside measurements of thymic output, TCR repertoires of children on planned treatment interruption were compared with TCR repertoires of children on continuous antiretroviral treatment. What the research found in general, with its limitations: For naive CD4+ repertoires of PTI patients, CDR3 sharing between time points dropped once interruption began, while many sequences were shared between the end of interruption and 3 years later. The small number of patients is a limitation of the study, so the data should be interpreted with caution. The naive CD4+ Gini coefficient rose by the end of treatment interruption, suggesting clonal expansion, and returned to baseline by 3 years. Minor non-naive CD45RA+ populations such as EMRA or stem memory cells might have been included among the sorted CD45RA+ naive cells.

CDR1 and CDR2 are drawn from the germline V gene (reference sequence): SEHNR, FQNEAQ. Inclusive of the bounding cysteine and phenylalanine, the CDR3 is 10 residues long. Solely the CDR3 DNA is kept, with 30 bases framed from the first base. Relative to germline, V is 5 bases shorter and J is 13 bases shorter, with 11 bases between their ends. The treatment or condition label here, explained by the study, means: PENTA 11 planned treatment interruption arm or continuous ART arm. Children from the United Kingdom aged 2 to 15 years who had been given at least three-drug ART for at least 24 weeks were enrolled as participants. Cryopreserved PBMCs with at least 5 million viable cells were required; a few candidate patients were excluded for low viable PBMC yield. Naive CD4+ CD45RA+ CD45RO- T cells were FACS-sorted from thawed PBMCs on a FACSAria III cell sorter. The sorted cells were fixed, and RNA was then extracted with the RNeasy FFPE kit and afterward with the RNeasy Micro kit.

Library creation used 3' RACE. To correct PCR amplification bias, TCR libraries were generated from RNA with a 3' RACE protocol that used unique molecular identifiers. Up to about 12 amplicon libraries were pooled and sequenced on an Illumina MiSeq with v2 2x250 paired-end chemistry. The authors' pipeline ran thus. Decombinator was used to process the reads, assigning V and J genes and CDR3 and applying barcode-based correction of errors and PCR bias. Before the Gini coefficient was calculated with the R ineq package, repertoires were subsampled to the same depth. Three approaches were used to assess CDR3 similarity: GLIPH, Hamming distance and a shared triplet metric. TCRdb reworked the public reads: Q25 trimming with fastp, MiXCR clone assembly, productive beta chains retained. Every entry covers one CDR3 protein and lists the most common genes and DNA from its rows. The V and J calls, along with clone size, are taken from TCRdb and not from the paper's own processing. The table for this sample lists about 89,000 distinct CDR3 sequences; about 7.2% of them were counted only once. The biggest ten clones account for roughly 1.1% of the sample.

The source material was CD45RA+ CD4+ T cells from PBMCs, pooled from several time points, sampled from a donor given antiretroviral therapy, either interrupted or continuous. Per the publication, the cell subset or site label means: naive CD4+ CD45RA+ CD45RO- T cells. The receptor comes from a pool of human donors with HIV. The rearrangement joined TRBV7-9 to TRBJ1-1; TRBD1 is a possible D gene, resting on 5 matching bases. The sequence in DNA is TGTGCCAGCAGCCTCCGGGACGTTTTCTTT. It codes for CASSLRDVFF.